Listed below are T cell receptor beta chains from one sample, sequenced in a study of tumor-infiltrating lymphocytes in oesophageal squamous cell carcinoma. TCRdb re-derived calls from the PCR reads in MiXCR, one entry per CDR3 protein. This sample has 15,000 to 20,000 distinct CDR3 sequences, with 50% found just once. The sample comprised esophageal tumor tissue. Receptors originate from a male donor with esophageal squamous cell carcinoma. Both conserved end residues are part of each CDR3. Clone size is not always given. Where it is, it says once, few, many or a class for expanded clones.

>TRBV20-1|-|-
CSARGLAGERNEQYF
>TRBV24-1|TRBJ2-5|-
CATSDLKGVETEYF
>TRBV7-3|TRBJ2-1|-
CASSLQAGGGEQFF
>TRBV7-2|TRBJ2-7|-
CASSLGASVGTVNYEQYF
>TRBV6-1|TRBJ2-1|-
CASSERWGQTMDEQFF
>TRBV28|TRBJ2-1|many
CASSPGGFTYNEQFF
>TRBV5-1|TRBJ2-3|many
CASKEGLDTQYF
>TRBV6-8|TRBJ2-3|-
CATAVLRGTDTQYF
>TRBV7-2|TRBJ1-2|-
CASSWDSLYGYTF
>TRBV11-2|TRBJ2-7|-
CASSWTSGEGNEQYF
>TRBV12-3/TRBV12-4|TRBJ2-5|many
CASSERGVETQYF
>TRBV12-3/TRBV12-4|TRBJ1-2|many
CASRGYRGSNYGYTF
>TRBV12-5|TRBJ2-1|-
CASGLVPGGGRAPNEQFF
>TRBV10-3|TRBJ2-5|large
CAISEPYQETQYF
>TRBV4-1|TRBJ2-1|-
CASSQGQGGNEQFF
>TRBV5-8|TRBJ2-5|many
CASTIGLGQGQETQYF
>TRBV7-3|TRBJ2-5|-
CASSKTRGGETQYF
>TRBV5-4|TRBJ2-3|many
CASSLRRTDTQYF
>TRBV10-3|TRBJ2-4|-
CAISEGIGGGDF
>TRBV7-9|TRBJ1-2|many
CASSPGQGAQDYGYTF
>TRBV11-2|TRBJ2-3|-
CASSGADTQYF
>TRBV28|TRBJ2-3|many
CASSRDRGWTDTQYF
>TRBV19|TRBJ2-3|-
CASSIFLRGLEDTQYF
>TRBV5-7|TRBJ2-1|-
CASSLNRTSGRAGNEQFF
>TRBV7-8|-|-
CASSFPTGVTYEQYF
>TRBV7-7|TRBJ2-1|-
CASSLFPGYYEQYF
>TRBV7-8|-|few
CASSPRQGPSYEQYF
>TRBV6-2/TRBV6-3|TRBJ2-6|medium-sized
CASSYVWPGANVLTF
>TRBV28|-|-
CASRPGLVYEQYF
>TRBV6-1|TRBJ2-7|many
CASSVAGGLAYEQYF
>TRBV7-8|TRBJ2-1|-
CASSLETGTAYNEQFF
>TRBV7-3|TRBJ2-1|medium-sized
CASSLVLAGARNEQFF